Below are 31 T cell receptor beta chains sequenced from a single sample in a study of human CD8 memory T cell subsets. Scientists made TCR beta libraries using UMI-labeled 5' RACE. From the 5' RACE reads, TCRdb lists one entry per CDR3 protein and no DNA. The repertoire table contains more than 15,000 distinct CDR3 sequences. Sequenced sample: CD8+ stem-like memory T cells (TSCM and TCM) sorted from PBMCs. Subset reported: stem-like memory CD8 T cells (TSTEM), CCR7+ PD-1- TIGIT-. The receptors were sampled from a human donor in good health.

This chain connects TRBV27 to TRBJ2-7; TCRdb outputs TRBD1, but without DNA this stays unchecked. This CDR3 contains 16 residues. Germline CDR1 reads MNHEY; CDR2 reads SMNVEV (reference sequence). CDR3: CASSLSAGDRDHEQYF.

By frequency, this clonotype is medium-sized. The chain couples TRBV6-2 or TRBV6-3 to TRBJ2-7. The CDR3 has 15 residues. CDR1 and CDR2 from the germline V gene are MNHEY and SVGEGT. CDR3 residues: CASSFHRQSTYEQYF.

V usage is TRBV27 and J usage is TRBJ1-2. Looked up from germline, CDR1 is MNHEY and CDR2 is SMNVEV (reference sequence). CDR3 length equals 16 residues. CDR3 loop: CASSLSQQTSFYGYTF.

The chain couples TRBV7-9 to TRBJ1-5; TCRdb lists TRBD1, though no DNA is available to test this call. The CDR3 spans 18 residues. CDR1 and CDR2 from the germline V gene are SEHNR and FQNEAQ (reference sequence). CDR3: CASSSTEAPGRGNQPQHF.

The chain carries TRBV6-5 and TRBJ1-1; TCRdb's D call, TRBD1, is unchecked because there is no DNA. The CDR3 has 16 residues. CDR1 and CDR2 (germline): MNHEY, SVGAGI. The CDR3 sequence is CASSYPGRGANTEAFF.

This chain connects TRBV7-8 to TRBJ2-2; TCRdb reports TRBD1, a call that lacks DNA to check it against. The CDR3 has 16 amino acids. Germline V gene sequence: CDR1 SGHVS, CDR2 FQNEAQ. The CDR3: CASSSTDRGDTGELFF.

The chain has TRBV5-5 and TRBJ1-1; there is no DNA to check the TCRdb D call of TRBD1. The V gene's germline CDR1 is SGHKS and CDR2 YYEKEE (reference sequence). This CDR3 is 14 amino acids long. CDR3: CASSYTGTPTEAFF.

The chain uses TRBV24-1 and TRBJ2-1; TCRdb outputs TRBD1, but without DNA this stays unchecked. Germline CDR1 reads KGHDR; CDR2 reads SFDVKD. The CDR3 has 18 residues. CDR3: CATSASQGAGGRSLEQFF.

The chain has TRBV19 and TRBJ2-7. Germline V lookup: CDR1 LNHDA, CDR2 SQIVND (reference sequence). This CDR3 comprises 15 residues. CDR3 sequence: CASSIGGVGVIEQYF.

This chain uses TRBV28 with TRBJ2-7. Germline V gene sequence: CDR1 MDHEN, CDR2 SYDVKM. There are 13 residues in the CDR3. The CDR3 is CASIGVGSYEQYF.

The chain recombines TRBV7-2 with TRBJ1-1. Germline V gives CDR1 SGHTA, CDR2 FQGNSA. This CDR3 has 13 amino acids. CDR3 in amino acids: CASSRYSITEAFF.

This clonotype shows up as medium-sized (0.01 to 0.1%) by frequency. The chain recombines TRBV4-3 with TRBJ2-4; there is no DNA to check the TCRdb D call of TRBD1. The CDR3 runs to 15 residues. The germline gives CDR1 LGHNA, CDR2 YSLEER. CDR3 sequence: CASSQDSGDGNIQYF.

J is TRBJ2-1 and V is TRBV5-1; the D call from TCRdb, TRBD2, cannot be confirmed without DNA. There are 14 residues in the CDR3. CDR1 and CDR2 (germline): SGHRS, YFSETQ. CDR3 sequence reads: CASRPSGSYNEQFF.

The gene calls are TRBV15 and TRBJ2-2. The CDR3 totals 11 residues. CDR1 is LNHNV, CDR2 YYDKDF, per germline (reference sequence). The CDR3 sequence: CATSRGGELFF.

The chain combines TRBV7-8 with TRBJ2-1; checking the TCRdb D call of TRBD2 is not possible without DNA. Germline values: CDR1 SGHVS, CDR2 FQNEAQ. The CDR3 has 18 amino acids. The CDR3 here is CASSLASGRAPYLNEQFF.

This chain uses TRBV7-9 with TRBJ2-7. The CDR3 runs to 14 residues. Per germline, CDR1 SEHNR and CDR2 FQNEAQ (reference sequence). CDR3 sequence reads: CASSLGPPPREQYF.

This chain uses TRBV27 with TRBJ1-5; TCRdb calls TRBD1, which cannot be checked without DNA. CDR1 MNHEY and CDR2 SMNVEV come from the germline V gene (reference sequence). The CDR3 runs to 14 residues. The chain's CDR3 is CASSRADSNQPQHF.

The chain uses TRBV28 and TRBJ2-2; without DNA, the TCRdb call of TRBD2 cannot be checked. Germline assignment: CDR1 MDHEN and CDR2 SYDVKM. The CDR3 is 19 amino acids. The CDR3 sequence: CASSFNGLAGVPDTGELFF. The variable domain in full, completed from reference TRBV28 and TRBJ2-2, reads DVKVTQSSRYLVKRTGEKVFLECVQDMDHENMFWYRQDPGLGLRLIYFSYDVKMKEKGDIPEGYSVSREKKERFSLILESASTNQTSMYLCASSFNGLAGVPDTGELFFGEGSRLTVL.

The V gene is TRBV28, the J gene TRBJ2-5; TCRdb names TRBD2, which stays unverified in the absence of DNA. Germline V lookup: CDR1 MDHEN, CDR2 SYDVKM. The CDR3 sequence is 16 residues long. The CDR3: CASSLPGTNVQETQYF. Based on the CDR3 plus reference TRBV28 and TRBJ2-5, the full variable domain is DVKVTQSSRYLVKRTGEKVFLECVQDMDHENMFWYRQDPGLGLRLIYFSYDVKMKEKGDIPEGYSVSREKKERFSLILESASTNQTSMYLCASSLPGTNVQETQYFGPGTRLLVL.

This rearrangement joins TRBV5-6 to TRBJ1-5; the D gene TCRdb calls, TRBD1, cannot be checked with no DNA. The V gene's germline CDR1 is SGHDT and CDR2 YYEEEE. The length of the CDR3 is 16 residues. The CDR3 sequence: CASSQRPDRADQPQHF.

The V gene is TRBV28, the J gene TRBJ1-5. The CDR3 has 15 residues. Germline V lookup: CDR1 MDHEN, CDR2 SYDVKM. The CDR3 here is CASSLSGDSNQPQHF.

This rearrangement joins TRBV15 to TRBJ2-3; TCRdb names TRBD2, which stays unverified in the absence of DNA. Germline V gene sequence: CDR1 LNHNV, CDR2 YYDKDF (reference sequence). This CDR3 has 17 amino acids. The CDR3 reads CATSRLSPTSGMATQYF.

CDR3 loop: CASRPTFPTWDTDNTEAFF. This chain connects TRBV28 to TRBJ1-1; TCRdb gives TRBD1 as the D gene, but with no DNA this cannot be confirmed. Germline V lookup: CDR1 MDHEN, CDR2 SYDVKM. The CDR3 has 19 amino acids.

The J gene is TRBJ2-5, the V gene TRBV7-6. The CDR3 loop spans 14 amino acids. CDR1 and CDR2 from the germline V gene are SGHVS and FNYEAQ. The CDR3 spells CASSPEWGKETQYF. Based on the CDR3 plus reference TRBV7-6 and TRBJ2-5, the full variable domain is GAGVSQSPRYKVTKRGQDVALRCDPISGHVSLYWYRQALGQGPEFLTYFNYEAQQDKSGLPNDRFSAERPEGSISTLTIQRTEQRDSAMYRCASSPEWGKETQYFGPGTRLLVL.

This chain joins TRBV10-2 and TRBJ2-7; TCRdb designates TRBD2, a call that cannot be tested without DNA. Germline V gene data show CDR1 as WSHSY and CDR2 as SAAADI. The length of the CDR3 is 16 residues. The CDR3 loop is CASSESGLAGSYEQYF.

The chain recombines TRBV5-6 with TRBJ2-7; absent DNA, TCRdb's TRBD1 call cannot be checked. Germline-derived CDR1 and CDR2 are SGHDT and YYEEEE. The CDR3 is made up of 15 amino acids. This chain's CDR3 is CASSEGDAHSYEQYF.

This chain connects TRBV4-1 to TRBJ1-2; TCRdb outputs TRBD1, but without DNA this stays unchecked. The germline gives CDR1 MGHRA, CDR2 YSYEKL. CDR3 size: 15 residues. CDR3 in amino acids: CASSPEDRFNYGYTF.

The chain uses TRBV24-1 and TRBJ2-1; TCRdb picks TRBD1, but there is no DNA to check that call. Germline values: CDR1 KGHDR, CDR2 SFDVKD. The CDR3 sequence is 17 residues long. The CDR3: CATSDLVYGQGRNEQFF.

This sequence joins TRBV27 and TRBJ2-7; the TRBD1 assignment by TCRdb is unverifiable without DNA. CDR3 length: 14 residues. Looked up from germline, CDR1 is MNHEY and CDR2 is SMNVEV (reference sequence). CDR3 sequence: CASSFGTDPYEQYF.

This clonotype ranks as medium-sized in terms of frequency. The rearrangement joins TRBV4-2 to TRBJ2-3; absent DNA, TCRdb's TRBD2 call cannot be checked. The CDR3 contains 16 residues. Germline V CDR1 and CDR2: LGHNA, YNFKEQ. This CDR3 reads CASSRTRAGDTDTQYF.

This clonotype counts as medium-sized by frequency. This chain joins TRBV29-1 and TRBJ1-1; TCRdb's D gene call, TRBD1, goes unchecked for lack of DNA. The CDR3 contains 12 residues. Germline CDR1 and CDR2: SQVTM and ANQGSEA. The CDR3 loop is CSVAETGPEAFF.